This TCR beta chain emerged from a study of cytomegalovirus exposure and HLA in healthy donors. Note on this clone: Its antigen is currently unknown.

Study-level points and caveats: Later on, analysis showed that most CMV-associated TCR beta chains appeared to be HLA-restricted. The classifier reportedly diagnosed cytomegalovirus status with high sensitivity and specificity.

Germline lookup yields CDR1 MNHEY and CDR2 SMNVEV (reference sequence). Trimming took off 5 bases at V and 0 bases at J, with 10 bases between the two ends. The CDR3 consists of 14 residues. The PCR contained 60 Vbeta and 13 Jbeta primers. Repertoires were generated with immunoSEQ multiplex PCR, while TCRdb's copy carries only in-frame clones and drops some. The repertoire includes hundreds of thousands of clones, roughly two thirds of them detected once, and 2% to 2.5% sits in the top ten. The genes are TRBV27 and TRBJ1-1; D not certain. This clonotype was sampled from a female donor in good health and CMV-seronegative. The sample was PBMCs. In DNA, the CDR3 is TGTGCCAGCAGTCCTCACATAATGAACACTGAAGCTTTCTTT. It encodes CASSPHIMNTEAFF.